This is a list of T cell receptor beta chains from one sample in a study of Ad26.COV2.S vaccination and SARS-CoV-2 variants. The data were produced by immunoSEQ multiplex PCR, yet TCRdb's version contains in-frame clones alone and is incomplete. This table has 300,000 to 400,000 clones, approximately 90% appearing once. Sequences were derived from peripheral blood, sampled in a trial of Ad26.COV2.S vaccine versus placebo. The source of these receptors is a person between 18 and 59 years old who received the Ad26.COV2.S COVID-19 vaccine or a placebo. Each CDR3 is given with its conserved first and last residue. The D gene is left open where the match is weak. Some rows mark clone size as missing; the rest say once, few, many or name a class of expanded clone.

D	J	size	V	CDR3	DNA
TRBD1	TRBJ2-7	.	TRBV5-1	CASSLVQGANYEQYF	TGCGCCAGCAGCTTGGTACAGGGGGCGAATTACGAGCAGTACTTC
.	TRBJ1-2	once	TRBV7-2	CASSLGGISPYGYTF	TGTGCCAGCAGCTTAGGTGGGATAAGTCCCTATGGCTACACCTTC
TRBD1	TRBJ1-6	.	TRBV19	CATKGAGVDNSPLHF	TGTGCCACCAAGGGGGCAGGGGTGGATAATTCACCCCTCCACTTT
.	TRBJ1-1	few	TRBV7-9	CASTPAQGRNTEAFF	TGTGCCAGCACCCCTGCGCAGGGTAGAAACACTGAAGCTTTCTTT
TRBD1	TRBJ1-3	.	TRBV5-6	CASSLGSLGTASGNTIYF	TGTGCCAGCAGCTTGGGCTCTCTCGGGACAGCCTCTGGAAACACCATATATTTT
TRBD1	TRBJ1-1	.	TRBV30	CALTGGDEAFF	TGTGCCTTAACAGGGGGGGACGAAGCTTTCTTT
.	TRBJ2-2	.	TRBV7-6	CASSSETTGELFF	TGTGCCAGCAGCTCCGAGACCACCGGGGAGCTGTTTTTT
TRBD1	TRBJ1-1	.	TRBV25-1	CASRWTGSNTEAFF	TGTGCCAGCAGATGGACAGGGTCCAACACTGAAGCTTTCTTT
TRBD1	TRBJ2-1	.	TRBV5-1	CASSLGRTGVSHEQFF	TGCGCCAGCAGCTTGGGTCGGACAGGGGTCTCGCATGAGCAGTTCTTC
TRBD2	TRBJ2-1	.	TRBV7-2	CASSLDRLAAGNEQFF	TGTGCCAGCAGCTTAGATCGACTAGCCGCCGGCAATGAGCAGTTCTTC
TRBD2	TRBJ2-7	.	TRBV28	CASTGAGLAGVRSYEQYF	TGTGCCAGCACGGGGGCGGGACTAGCGGGAGTCCGCTCCTACGAGCAGTACTTC
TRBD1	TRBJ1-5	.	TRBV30	CAWSVGDSPPNQPQHF	TGTGCCTGGAGTGTGGGGGACAGCCCTCCCAATCAGCCCCAGCATTTT
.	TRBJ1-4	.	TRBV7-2	CASSLDATNEKLFF	TGTGCCAGCAGCTTAGATGCAACTAATGAAAAACTGTTTTTT
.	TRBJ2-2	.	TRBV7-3	CASSLGQANGELFF	TGTGCCAGCAGCTTAGGGCAGGCGAACGGGGAGCTGTTTTTT
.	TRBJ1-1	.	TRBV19	CASSITRTPNTEAFF	TGTGCCAGTAGTATAACCCGGACGCCAAACACTGAAGCTTTCTTT
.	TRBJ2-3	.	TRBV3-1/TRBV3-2	CASSLLRSTDTQYF	TGTGCCAGCAGCCTACTCCGGAGCACAGATACGCAGTATTTT
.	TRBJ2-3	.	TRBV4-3	CASSARLGLDTQYF	TGCGCCAGCAGCGCCCGTTTGGGGCTAGATACGCAGTATTTT
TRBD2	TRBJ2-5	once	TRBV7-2	CASSLGTSGSLGETQYF	TGTGCCAGCAGCTTGGGGACTAGCGGGAGTCTGGGAGAGACCCAGTACTTC
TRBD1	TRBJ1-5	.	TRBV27	CASTHTGGNNQPQHF	TGTGCCAGCACTCATACAGGGGGTAACAATCAGCCCCAGCATTTT
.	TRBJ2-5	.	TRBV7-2	CASSLGGNQETQYF	TGTGCCAGCAGCTTAGGGGGGAACCAAGAGACCCAGTACTTC
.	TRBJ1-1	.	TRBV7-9	CASSLKEGPITEAFF	TGTGCCAGCAGCTTAAAGGAGGGCCCTATCACTGAAGCTTTCTTT
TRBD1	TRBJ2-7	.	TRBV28	CASVRGDRVYEQYF	TGTGCCAGCGTTAGGGGGGACAGGGTTTACGAGCAGTACTTC
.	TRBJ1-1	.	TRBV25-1	CASSESTRVWTEAFF	TGTGCCAGCAGTGAATCGACCAGGGTGTGGACTGAAGCTTTCTTT
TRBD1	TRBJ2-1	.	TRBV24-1	CATSGQGVKASEQFF	TGTGCCACCAGTGGACAGGGGGTAAAGGCTAGTGAGCAGTTCTTC
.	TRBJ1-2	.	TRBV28	CASSYSDYGYTF	TGTGCCAGCAGTTATTCTGACTATGGCTACACCTTC
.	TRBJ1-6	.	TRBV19	CASTGVAKSPLHF	TGTGCCAGTACGGGGGTGGCAAAGTCACCCCTCCACTTT
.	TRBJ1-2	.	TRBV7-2	CASSLAGYGYTF	TGTGCCAGCAGCTTAGCAGGTTACGGCTACACCTTC
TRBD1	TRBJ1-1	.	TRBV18	CASSLQDREGTEAFF	TGTGCCAGCTCACTGCAGGACAGGGAAGGGACTGAAGCTTTCTTT
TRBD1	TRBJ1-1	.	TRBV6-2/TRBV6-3	CASSYQGGEAFF	TGTGCCAGCAGTTACCAGGGGGGGGAAGCTTTCTTT
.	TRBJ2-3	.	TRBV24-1	CATSSSLPGITTDTQYF	TGTGCCACCAGTTCGAGTTTGCCAGGGATAACCACAGATACGCAGTATTTT
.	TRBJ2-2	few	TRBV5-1	CASSLGTVNTGELFF	TGCGCCAGCAGCTTGGGGACAGTGAACACCGGGGAGCTGTTTTTT
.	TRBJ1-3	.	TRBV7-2	CASSLVSGNTIYF	TGTGCCAGCAGCTTAGTATCCGGAAACACCATATATTTT
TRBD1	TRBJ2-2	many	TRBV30	CAWSPGGQDTGELFF	TGTGCCTGGAGTCCCGGGGGACAGGATACCGGGGAGCTGTTTTTT